This TCR beta chain was captured by sequencing in a study of blood T cell repertoires in COVID-19. Some clones are missing from TCRdb's copy, which holds only in-frame ones; the method was immunoSEQ multiplex PCR. The data contain roughly 200,000 clones, approximately 90% of them singletons. This CDR3 contains 17 residues. This clone was detected once. Sample: peripheral blood. J is TRBJ1-5 and V is TRBV12-2; TRBD1, as called in the table, went unchecked against the DNA. TRBV12-2 is designated a pseudogene. The source is a man aged 70 or older with acute or convalescent COVID-19. In DNA, the CDR3 is TGTGCAAGTCGCTTAGTCCAGGGCAATTGTAGCAATCAGCCCCAGCATTTT. Its protein product is CASRLVQGNCSNQPQHF.